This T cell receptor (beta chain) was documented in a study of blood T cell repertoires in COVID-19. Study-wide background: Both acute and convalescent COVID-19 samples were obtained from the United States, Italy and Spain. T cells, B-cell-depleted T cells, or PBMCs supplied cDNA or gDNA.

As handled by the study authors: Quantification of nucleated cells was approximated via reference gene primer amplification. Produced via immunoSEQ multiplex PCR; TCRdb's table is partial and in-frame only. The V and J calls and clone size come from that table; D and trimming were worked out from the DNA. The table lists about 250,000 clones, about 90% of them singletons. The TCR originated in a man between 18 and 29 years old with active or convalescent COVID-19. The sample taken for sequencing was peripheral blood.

The CDR3, as DNA: TGTGCCAGATGGGCCGACAGGGGTGAGAACACTGAAGCTTTCTTT. Translation: CARWADRGENTEAFF. The chain couples TRBV19 to TRBJ1-1; 8 nucleotides match TRBD1. The junction had 10 bases not matched to a gene; V was cut back by 9 bases and J by 1 base. Germline CDR1 LNHDA, CDR2 SQIVND (reference sequence). The CDR3 is 15 amino acids.